One sample yielded the 4 T cell receptor beta chains listed below, sequenced in a study of identical twins. TCRdb redid the calling of the 5' RACE reads with MiXCR, one entry per CDR3 protein. This sample has around 550,000 distinct CDR3 sequences, with about 16% found just once. In addition, the sample was reused for a study of yellow fever vaccine responses in identical twins.

Source material: CD4+ T cells sorted from blood. The receptors were sampled from a woman aged 18-35 years in good health.

Turning to this clonotype: Mismatch with germline at one junction end may stem from a read error. The chain recombines TRBV4-2 with TRBJ2-1, with 9 bases fitting TRBD2. There are 16 residues in the CDR3. CDR1 and CDR2 from the germline V gene are LGHNA and YNFKEQ. The chain's CDR3 is CTSSQGRGGLRDEQFF. CDR3 coding DNA: TGTACCAGCAGCCAAGGGCGGGGGGGGCTCAGGGATGAGCAGTTCTTC.

This clonotype was counted between two and nine times. This rearrangement joins TRBV5-1 to TRBJ2-5; D is uncertain. Trimming cost V 0 bases and J 5 bases, with 11 bases left between them. Germline loops: CDR1 SGHRS, CDR2 YFSETQ. The length of the CDR3 is 14 residues. The CDR3 DNA reads as TGCGCCAGCAGCTTGGATGGGTATTCGGAGACCCAGTACTTC. This sequence encodes CASSLDGYSETQYF.

This chain joins TRBV6-1 and TRBJ2-1, with 9 positions matching TRBD1. CDR3 length: 14 amino acids. Trimming at V came to 11 bases and at J to 1 base, leaving 6 bases not matched to a gene. CDR1 is MNHNS and CDR2 is SASEGT in the germline V gene. Written as DNA, the CDR3 is TGTGCCGCCTCCGGGACAGGGTCCTACAATGAGCAGTTCTTC. Translated, it gives CAASGTGSYNEQFF.

V gene TRBV4-2 combines with J gene TRBJ1-1, with TRBD1 as a possible D gene (5 bases). CDR3 size: 16 residues. Germline V gives CDR1 LGHNA, CDR2 YNFKEQ. V lost 0 bases to trimming and J lost 4 bases, with 15 bases between them. In DNA form, the CDR3 reads TGTGCCAGCAGCCAAGATCTTAGGGGACCGGGCACTGAAGCTTTCTTT. As protein: CASSQDLRGPGTEAFF.